This T cell receptor (beta chain) is drawn from a study of tumor and adjacent non-tumor tissue in lung cancer (dated by TCRdb to the late 2010s). For context, the study as a whole: The cohort included around twelve adenocarcinoma, a couple of squamous cell carcinoma and 1 small cell lung cancer patients. The roughly 15 enrolled patients, of whom approximately ten were men and 5 were women, were aged about 30 to 85 years and were diagnosed with TNM stage I to III disease. Sequencing produced about 130,000,000 productive TCRbeta reads in total, an average of approximately 4.5 million reads per sample. The study compared bulk TCRbeta repertoires from lung tumor tissue and matched distant non-tumor lung tissue of some 15 lung cancer patients. TCRbeta CDR3 sequencing was performed on thirty paired specimens, with one tumor sample and one normal lung sample collected per patient.

Libraries came from multiplex PCR. Sequencing used an Illumina HiSeq 2500. TCRbeta libraries were constructed through three rounds of nested PCR with primers (Table S4) according to protocols adapted from ARM-PCR. Before sequencing, PCR products of 200-500 bp were cut from the gel and purified using the QIAquick gel extraction kit. The source study handled its data this way. Reads were cleaned with Trimmomatic, merged with FLASH into complete CDR3 sequences, and assigned to V(D)J germline segments with MiTCR. VDJtools was used to compute clonal diversity as the inverse Simpson's index. In-frame sequences without a premature stop codon were defined as productive reads. TCRdb took the public reads, trimmed them with fastp at Q25, ran MiXCR for clone calling and kept in-frame beta chains. Each CDR3 protein appears once, grouped with its most common genes and DNA. These V and J calls are TCRdb output, not the study's own analysis. This sample is represented by around 200,000 distinct CDR3 sequences; less than 80% of them were singletons. The ten most abundant clones make up 20% to 25% of the sample.

Bulk unsorted tissue served as the source for RNA extraction, and RNA quality was assessed using a NanoDrop ND-1000 and an Agilent 2100. Donors were newly diagnosed lung cancer patients admitted for thoracic surgery in China between August and November 2014, without prior chemotherapy. Patients who had received previous radiotherapy or chemotherapy, or who had another concurrent cancer, were excluded from the study. Pieces of surgical tissue measuring roughly 1-2.3 cm3 were kept in RNAlater solution and stored at -80 degrees C until use. The germline V gene (reference sequence) specifies DFQATT as CDR1 and SNEGSKA as CDR2. From its cysteine to its phenylalanine, the CDR3 spans 14 amino acids. The sequence is cut down to CDR3 DNA, 42 bases in frame from base 1. On the study overall, not on this receptor specifically: The top 100 clones made up a significantly larger cumulative share of the repertoire in normal lung than in tumor tissue. With only approximately 16 patients in the cohort, the authors noted that larger samples and more detailed clinical data are needed. Neither the sequencing platform nor unique molecular identifiers are mentioned in the methods. TCR diversity (inverse Simpson) was significantly higher in tumor than in normal lung tissue (around 450 vs 150, P = 0.0075, Mann-Whitney U test). Because peripheral blood was not sequenced, blood TCRbeta repertoires in the lung cancer patients of the study were not examined. TCR diversity was significantly higher in younger patients, and greater tumor TCR diversity was associated with shorter overall survival and shorter disease-free survival.

About this clonotype: Its cognate antigen has yet to be identified. A clone one base away is much larger, so this may be a read error.

This TCR was recovered from a man between 60 and 70 years old with non-small cell lung cancer. The chain was built from TRBV20-1 and TRBJ1-5; TRBD1 lines up with 7 middle nucleotides. Sequencing input: lung tumor tissue. The nucleotide sequence is given as TGCAGTACTAGTAAAGGACAGGGCAATCAGCCCCAGCATTTT. Translation gives CSTSKGQGNQPQHF.